This T cell receptor beta chain is drawn from a study of shared clonotypes between healthy human individuals. Study-wide background: Per-donor plates numbered three CD4 naive, three CD4 memory, two CD8 naive and one CD8 memory. Study outcomes and limitations: A handful of donors shared about 4.5% of their naive CD4 clonotypes.

Adults of Caucasian background living in Nashville, Tennessee made up all donors. The germline CDR1 and CDR2 sequences are SEHNR and FQNEAQ (reference sequence). The CDR3 is 17 amino acids. V trimming: 5 bases; J trimming: 9 bases; junction bases outside the gene matches: 19. A note on this clone: What it recognizes is unknown.

The genomic DNA of each subset was split evenly across several immunoSEQ plates. Sequenced by immunoSEQ multiplex PCR; TCRdb stores in-frame clones only, minus some. The table lists about 710,000 clones, 73% of them singletons. Sequencing was done on a sample of memory CD4+ T cells sorted from blood. Subset in this sample: CD45RA-negative fraction. This chain connects TRBV7-9 to TRBJ2-7, with 10 bases identical to TRBD2. The receptor's source is a woman in her twenties or thirties in good health. The CDR3 nucleotides read TGTGCCAGCAGCCGATACCCCTCGCTAGCGGGAGAATGGGGGCAGTACTTC. Protein sequence: CASSRYPSLAGEWGQYF.